This entry lists 32 T cell receptor beta chains sequenced from one sample in a study of T cell responses to AZD1222 COVID-19 vaccine (dated by TCRdb to the early 2020s). The sample's time point label is to be understood as: baseline before first vaccination. To prepare the library, the immunoSEQ multiplex PCR assay was applied. TCRdb took over this immuneACCESS table, retaining in-frame rearrangements with V and J assigned. Such tables are incomplete; in checked studies, under half of the missing clones stem from an unresolved V gene, and the remainder is unexplained. For this sample there are roughly 150,000 clones; 75% to 90% appear just once. About 6.9% of the sample comes from the top ten. The material was peripheral blood, obtained on day 0 of AZD1222 vaccination. The receptor set was obtained from an adult in good health.

This chain joins TRBV6-5 and TRBJ1-1; 7 bases line up with TRBD1. The trim removed 5 bases at V and 0 bases at J, leaving 3 bases unmatched. The CDR3 runs 14 residues. Germline V gives CDR1 MNHEY, CDR2 SVGAGI. The CDR3 here is CASSPTGLNTEAFF. In DNA form, the CDR3 reads TGTGCCAGCAGTCCGACAGGGCTGAACACTGAAGCTTTCTTT.

The chain combines TRBV6-4 with TRBJ2-2; 8 bases agree with TRBD1. The J segment lost 5 bases and the V segment lost 6 bases, leaving 8 bases of the junction unmatched. Per the germline V gene, CDR1 is MRHNA and CDR2 is SNTAGT. The CDR3 sequence is 15 residues long. The CDR3 region is CASRKDRAQTGELFF. The CDR3 DNA is TGTGCCAGCAGAAAGGACAGGGCACAGACCGGGGAGCTGTTTTTT.

This CDR3 is CASSTWDRWNTEAFF. CDR3 DNA: TGTGCCAGCAGCACCTGGGACAGGTGGAACACTGAAGCTTTCTTT. The genes are TRBV6-5 and TRBJ1-1; 8 nucleotides align to TRBD1. Trimming cost V 6 bases and J 1 base; bases outside gene matches: 7. The V gene's germline CDR1 is MNHEY and CDR2 SVGAGI. The CDR3 has 15 residues.

The V and J genes are TRBV10-2 and TRBJ2-1, with 9 bases fitting TRBD2. The trim removed 4 bases at V and 0 bases at J, leaving 4 bases unmatched. The V gene's germline CDR1 is WSHSY and CDR2 SAAADI. The CDR3 loop spans 16 amino acids. This CDR3 is CASSGLAESSYNEQFF. CDR3 nucleotide sequence: TGCGCCAGCAGTGGACTAGCGGAGAGCTCCTACAATGAGCAGTTCTTC.

Here the CDR3 reads CASNRQESSYEQYF. DNA of the CDR3: TGTGCCAGCAACCGACAGGAAAGCTCCTACGAGCAGTACTTC. This chain connects TRBV5-4 to TRBJ2-7, with a possible D match to TRBD1 (6 bases). V gave up 6 bases and J gave up 0 bases, with 13 bases separating them. Germline values: CDR1 SGHNT, CDR2 YYREEE (reference sequence). The CDR3 loop spans 14 amino acids. The full variable domain, its missing parts supplied by reference TRBV5-4 and TRBJ2-7, is ETGVTQSPTHLIKTRGQQVTLRCSSQSGHNTVSWYQQALGQGPQFIFQYYREEENGRGNFPPRFSGLQFPNYSSELNVNALELDDSALYLCASNRQESSYEQYFGPGTRLTVT.

The CDR3 spells CASSLEGAGGPVEQYV. The CDR3 DNA reads TGTGCCAGCAGCTTAGAGGGGGCGGGGGGCCCCGTCGAGCAGTACGTC. The chain couples TRBV7-8 to TRBJ2-7, with a possible D match to TRBD2 (8 bases). Trimming cost V 1 base and J 6 bases, with 19 bases left between them. Germline V gene data show CDR1 as SGHVS and CDR2 as FQNEAQ. The CDR3 covers 16 residues.

The genes are TRBV27 and TRBJ1-2; D unclear. Germline V CDR1 and CDR2: MNHEY, SMNVEV (reference sequence). The CDR3 contains 14 residues. The V gene lost 3 bases and the J gene lost 6 bases, with 14 bases spanning the gap. The DNA for the CDR3 is TGTGCCAGCAGTTTCTCCTCGGGGAGGGATGGCTACACCTTC. It translates to CASSFSSGRDGYTF.

This sequence joins TRBV9 and TRBJ2-5; 8 positions agree with TRBD1. V lost 0 bases to trimming and J lost 5 bases; unmatched junction nucleotides: 6. Germline V gives CDR1 SGDLS, CDR2 YYNGEE. The CDR3 has 15 residues. The CDR3 nucleotides read TGTGCCAGCAGCGTAGGTGGTCAGGGGGCCGAGACCCAGTACTTC. The encoded protein is CASSVGGQGAETQYF.

The chain employs TRBV5-6 and TRBJ2-3, with TRBD1 matching 8 bases. The germline V gene encodes CDR1 SGHDT and CDR2 YYEEEE. V dropped 4 bases and J dropped 3; count of bases not matched to a gene: 1. The CDR3 spans 13 residues. In nucleotides, the CDR3 is TGTGCCAGCAGCAGACAGGGGACAGATACGCAGTATTTT. It encodes CASSRQGTDTQYF.

The V gene is TRBV27, the J gene TRBJ2-7; 10 positions agree with TRBD1. V lost 6 bases to trimming and J lost 6 bases; unmatched junction nucleotides: 8. The CDR3 length is 14 residues. In germline, CDR1 is MNHEY, CDR2 SMNVEV (reference sequence). CDR3 sequence reads: CASRWTGGAGEQYV. CDR3 in DNA: TGTGCCAGCAGATGGACAGGGGGGGCCGGCGAGCAGTACGTC.

The gene calls are TRBV2 and TRBJ1-6; D is unresolved. Germline lookup yields CDR1 SNHLY and CDR2 FYNNEI. Trimming stripped 4 bases from V and 7 bases from J, with 2 bases between. The CDR3 spans 11 residues. CDR3 sequence: CASSVNSPLHF. The CDR3 DNA sequence: TGTGCCAGCAGTGTAAATTCACCCCTCCACTTT.

V is TRBV5-4 and J is TRBJ2-3; no clear D gene. Germline CDR1 and CDR2: SGHNT and YYREEE (reference sequence). This CDR3 region has 12 residues. V was shortened by 1 base and J by 5 bases, with 5 bases between the two germline ends. The CDR3, as DNA: TGTGCCAGCAGCTTGCCGGGAGATACGCAGTATTTT. Residues: CASSLPGDTQYF.

The rearrangement joins TRBV19 to TRBJ1-1; TRBD1 might be the D (5 bases). Trimming pared 2 bases from V and 7 bases from J, leaving 8 bases between. This CDR3 is 12 amino acids long. CDR1 and CDR2 from the germline V gene are LNHDA and SQIVND (reference sequence). This CDR3 reads CASSIPQDEAFF. CDR3 nucleotides: TGTGCCAGTAGTATACCACAGGATGAAGCTTTCTTT.

The rearrangement uses TRBV3-1 (or the pseudogene TRBV3-2) and TRBJ2-1; 11 bases line up with TRBD2. Germline-derived CDR1 and CDR2 are LGHDT and YNNKEL (reference sequence). The CDR3 spans 18 residues. J was trimmed by 4 bases and V by 3 bases; bases with no gene match: 11. CDR3 sequence (DNA): TGTGCCAGCAGCCACCAAACCTGGACTAGCGGGTTTTACAATGAGCAGTTCTTC. Residues: CASSHQTWTSGFYNEQFF.

The rearrangement links TRBV6-5 to TRBJ1-2; D gene uncertain. Trimming stripped 6 bases from V and 7 bases from J, with 15 bases between. Germline V gives CDR1 MNHEY, CDR2 SVGAGI. The length of the CDR3 is 13 residues. The CDR3 sequence is CASSMPEGVGYTF. In DNA, the CDR3 is TGTGCCAGCAGCATGCCGGAGGGCGTTGGCTACACCTTC.

The genes are TRBV11-3 and TRBJ1-5; 11 nucleotides agree with TRBD1. CDR1 is SGHNT and CDR2 is YENEEA in the germline V gene. With 5 bases clipped from V and 1 base from J, the junction kept 13 bases outside the gene matches. This CDR3 spans 19 amino acids. CDR3 in amino acids: CASSRHGTGGLGSNQPQHF. In DNA, the CDR3 is TGTGCCAGCAGCCGACACGGGACAGGGGGATTGGGGAGCAATCAGCCCCAGCATTTT.

A word on this clone: Other DNA sequences of this sample code for an identical CDR3. The J gene is TRBJ2-1, the V gene TRBV5-1, with D unresolved. V was clipped by 0 bases and J by 5 bases, with 6 bases between them. The germline V gene encodes CDR1 SGHRS and CDR2 YFSETQ. CDR3 length equals 13 residues. The CDR3 bases are TGCGCCAGCAGCTTGGTTCCCGACAATGAGCAGTTCTTC. Protein sequence: CASSLVPDNEQFF.

The CDR3 protein is CASSLVSRPPNTIYF. DNA of the CDR3: TGTGCCAGCAGCTTAGTTAGTCGACCTCCCAACACCATATATTTT. This chain links TRBV11-2 with TRBJ1-3, with no clear D. V lost 1 base to trimming and J lost 7 bases, with 14 bases between them. The CDR3 contains 15 residues. Looked up from germline, CDR1 is SGHAT and CDR2 is FQNNGV.

The CDR3 sequence: CASSVVGGGSSPLHF. CDR3 nucleotide sequence: TGTGCCAGCAGCGTAGTCGGGGGAGGGAGTTCACCCCTCCACTTT. V is TRBV9 and J is TRBJ1-6; TRBD1 might be the D (5 bases). The V end was cut by 0 bases, the J end by 9 bases, with 13 bases between. CDR1 SGDLS and CDR2 YYNGEE come from the germline V gene. This CDR3 contains 15 residues. The variable domain in full, completed from reference TRBV9 and TRBJ1-6, reads DSGVTQTPKHLITATGQRVTLRCSPRSGDLSVYWYQQSLDQGLQFLIQYYNGEERAKGNILERFSAQQFPDLHSELNLSSLELGDSALYFCASSVVGGGSSPLHFGNGTRLTVT.

The rearrangement links TRBV4-3 to TRBJ1-2, with 7 bases matching TRBD1. Germline V gene sequence: CDR1 LGHNA, CDR2 YSLEER. The trim removed 0 bases at V and 2 bases at J, leaving 3 bases unmatched. The CDR3 length is 15 residues. For the CDR3, the DNA is TGCGCCAGCAGCCAAGACGGGACAGTCAACTATGGCTACACCTTC. It encodes CASSQDGTVNYGYTF.

The chain combines TRBV4-3 with TRBJ2-7; the D is unclear. The CDR3 has 14 amino acids. The ends were cut back, 0 bases at V and 3 bases at J, with 9 bases in the middle. In germline, CDR1 is LGHNA, CDR2 YSLEER. The CDR3 DNA reads TGCGCCAGCAGCCAAGATAGGACGGACTACGAGCAGTACTTC. This sequence encodes CASSQDRTDYEQYF.

This sequence joins TRBV4-1 and TRBJ1-4, with D unclear. Germline-derived CDR1 and CDR2 are MGHRA and YSYEKL. The V end was cut by 1 base, the J end by 0 bases, with 9 bases between. This CDR3 is built from 16 residues. The DNA of the CDR3 is TGCGCCAGCAGCCAAGTCTCCCGGACAACTAATGAAAAACTGTTTTTT. It encodes CASSQVSRTTNEKLFF.

The CDR3 region has the DNA TGTGCCAGCGGGGAGGACGGTGCAACTAATGAAAAACTGTTTTTT. Residues: CASGEDGATNEKLFF. The V and J genes are TRBV6-5 and TRBJ1-4; D not resolved. Germline CDR1 and CDR2: MNHEY and SVGAGI. The CDR3 runs 15 residues. V was pared by 8 bases and J by 0 bases, with 13 bases between.

The rearrangement uses TRBV20-1 and TRBJ2-1; 13 bases align to TRBD2. CDR3 length equals 15 residues. V trimming: 3 bases; J trimming: 10 bases; junction bases outside the gene matches: 9. Per germline, CDR1 DFQATT and CDR2 SNEGSKA (reference sequence). The DNA for the CDR3 is TGCAGTGCTAGTGGGGTACTAGCGGGGGGGTTAGAGCAGTTCTTC. This translates into CSASGVLAGGLEQFF.

CDR3 residues: CAWSLGAGVQPQHF. The CDR3 DNA is TGTGCCTGGAGTCTCGGAGCAGGGGTTCAGCCCCAGCATTTT. V gene TRBV30 combines with J gene TRBJ1-5, with a tentative D call TRBD1 (6 bases). V lost 2 bases and J 6 bases, leaving 14 bases between the germline ends. The CDR3 contains 14 residues. Per germline, CDR1 GTSNPN and CDR2 SVGIG (reference sequence).

V usage is TRBV5-1 and J usage is TRBJ1-2; D possibly corresponds to TRBD1 (6 bases). The germline V and J ends were trimmed by 0 bases and 4 bases, with 10 bases remaining between them. The CDR3 sequence is 14 residues long. The germline gives CDR1 SGHRS, CDR2 YFSETQ. CDR3 bases: TGCGCCAGCAGCTTGGCATTGACAGGCTATGGCTACACCTTC. This codes for CASSLALTGYGYTF.

The rearrangement joins TRBV7-3 to TRBJ1-1, with unresolved D. V lost 4 bases and J 1 base, leaving 7 bases between the germline ends. CDR3 length: 13 residues. Germline loops: CDR1 SGHTA, CDR2 FQGTGA. The CDR3 reads CASSSGSNTEAFF. CDR3 nucleotides: TGTGCCAGCAGCTCCGGATCGAACACTGAAGCTTTCTTT.

The chain is built from TRBV3-1 (or the pseudogene TRBV3-2) and TRBJ1-1; no definite D call. Germline V CDR1 and CDR2: LGHDT, YNNKEL (reference sequence). The V gene lost 0 bases and the J gene lost 1 base, with 9 bases spanning the gap. This CDR3 region has 15 residues. This chain's CDR3 is CASSQEGRTNTEAFF. The CDR3 DNA reads as TGTGCCAGCAGCCAAGAGGGCAGGACGAACACTGAAGCTTTCTTT.

The rearrangement uses TRBV3-1 (or the pseudogene TRBV3-2) and TRBJ1-2; 8 bases fit TRBD1. This CDR3 is built from 15 residues. With 3 bases clipped from V and 4 bases from J, the junction kept 7 bases outside the gene matches. Germline CDR1 reads LGHDT; CDR2 reads YNNKEL (reference sequence). The CDR3 DNA reads TGTGCCAGCAGCCAGCAAGGGACAGGTAGCTATGGCTACACCTTC. Protein: CASSQQGTGSYGYTF.

V gene TRBV12-3 or TRBV12-4 combines with J gene TRBJ1-6; D is perhaps TRBD1 (5 bases). Trimming shortened V by 8 bases and J by 12 bases, and 14 bases separated the two germline ends. The CDR3 length is 12 residues. Written as DNA, the CDR3 is TGTGCCAGCCGGGAGGGGTCCCTACCCCTCCACTTT. Its protein is CASREGSLPLHF.

This chain uses TRBV5-8 with TRBJ2-3; 8 bases map to TRBD1. The V and J ends lost 5 bases and 0 bases, in that order; junction bases with no gene match: 5. CDR3 length: 15 amino acids. CDR1 is SGHTS, CDR2 YDEGEE, per germline. For the CDR3, the DNA is TGTGCCAGCAGGCTTAGGACAGGGAGCACAGATACGCAGTATTTT. Amino acids: CASRLRTGSTDTQYF.

The V and J genes are TRBV20-1 and TRBJ2-5; 14 bases are a match to TRBD2. The CDR3 is made up of 17 amino acids. Germline V gene lookup returns CDR1 DFQATT and CDR2 SNEGSKA (reference sequence). V was pared by 3 bases and J by 0 bases, with 6 bases of the junction left unmatched. This CDR3 is CSASRLAGGPDQETQYF. The CDR3 DNA sequence: TGCAGTGCTAGTAGACTAGCGGGGGGGCCAGACCAAGAGACCCAGTACTTC.